The next 12 T cell receptor beta chains were all read from a single sample in a study of blood T cell repertoires in COVID-19. The data were produced by immunoSEQ multiplex PCR, yet TCRdb's version contains in-frame clones alone and is incomplete. The repertoire includes 110,000 or so clones, about 88% of them detected once, and more than 7% sits in the top ten. Sequencing was done on a sample of peripheral blood. The receptors were sampled from a woman in her 70s who had recovered from COVID-19.

The J gene is TRBJ1-1, the V gene TRBV9; 7 bases map to TRBD1. V trimming: 4 bases; J trimming: 5 bases; junction bases outside the gene matches: 11. The germline gives CDR1 SGDLS, CDR2 YYNGEE. The CDR3 is 15 amino acids. For the CDR3, the DNA is TGTGCCAGCAGCCCGCAGGGGGGACAACGGACTGAAGCTTTCTTT. As protein: CASSPQGGQRTEAFF.

This chain uses TRBV24-1 with TRBJ1-1; D perhaps matches TRBD1 (5 bases). The CDR3 has 14 residues. Germline V gives CDR1 KGHDR, CDR2 SFDVKD. V dropped 3 bases and J dropped 4 bases, with 11 bases sitting between them. The CDR3 nucleotides read TGTGCCACCAGTGATCGCAGGGTTGGCACTGAAGCTTTCTTT. Translation: CATSDRRVGTEAFF.

This clone has only one observation. The CDR3 nucleotides read TGTGCCAGTAGTACTTGGGACAGTTACCCTTACGAGCAGTACTTC. It yields the protein CASSTWDSYPYEQYF. This chain joins TRBV19 and TRBJ2-7, with 7 bases that match TRBD1. The CDR3 runs to 15 residues. Germline CDR1 is LNHDA and CDR2 is SQIVND (reference sequence). The V segment lost 4 bases and the J segment 4 bases; nucleotides outside the gene matches: 10.

This chain links TRBV6-5 with TRBJ1-5, with D tentatively TRBD1 (5 bases). The CDR3 totals 14 residues. CDR1 and CDR2 (germline): MNHEY, SVGAGI. V was cut by 6 bases and J by 3 bases, with 12 bases left in between. The DNA for the CDR3 is TGTGCCAGCAGCCGCGGGACGGACAATCAGCCCCAGCATTTT. Translating it yields CASSRGTDNQPQHF.

V is TRBV7-3 and J is TRBJ1-1; D is perhaps TRBD1 (6 bases). The CDR3 sequence is 13 residues long. The germline V and J ends were trimmed by 5 bases and 1 base, with 8 bases remaining between them. CDR1 is SGHTA and CDR2 is FQGTGA in the germline V gene. Here the CDR3 DNA reads TGTGCCAGCAGCGCGACAGGGAACACTGAAGCTTTCTTT. Protein: CASSATGNTEAFF.

V is TRBV5-5 and J is TRBJ1-5; 8 bases line up with TRBD1. Germline V lookup: CDR1 SGHKS, CDR2 YYEKEE (reference sequence). V gave up 1 base and J gave up 2 bases; unmatched junction bases: 5. The CDR3 is made up of 16 amino acids. The DNA for the CDR3 is TGTGCCAGCAGCTTGCTTCCGGGACAGGGCAATCAGCCCCAGCATTTT. Protein: CASSLLPGQGNQPQHF.

The gene calls are TRBV10-3 and TRBJ2-7; 11 bases are a match to TRBD2. This CDR3 comprises 14 residues. Trimming cost V 5 bases and J 2 bases; bases outside gene matches: 2. Per germline, CDR1 ENHRY and CDR2 SYGVKD. In DNA, the CDR3 is TGTGCCATCAGTCCGACTAGCGGGACCTACGAGCAGTACTTC. Translation: CAISPTSGTYEQYF.

This clone was picked up a small number of times. The chain joins TRBV30 to TRBJ1-5; weak D call: TRBD1 (5 bases). The CDR3 sequence is 15 residues long. Germline CDR1 reads GTSNPN; CDR2 reads SVGIG (reference sequence). Trimming took off 1 base at V and 0 bases at J, with 10 bases between the two ends. The CDR3 sequence is CAWSASGYSNQPQHF. The CDR3 DNA follows: TGTGCCTGGAGTGCCTCAGGGTATAGCAATCAGCCCCAGCATTTT.

This clone has more than one count but fewer than ten. The chain combines TRBV7-2 with TRBJ2-7; 7 bases agree with TRBD1. Germline V lookup: CDR1 SGHTA, CDR2 FQGNSA. The junction had 5 bases not matched to a gene; V was cut back by 3 bases and J by 3 bases. The CDR3 runs 14 residues. The CDR3 DNA sequence: TGTGCCAGCAGCTTTGACAGGGCAAACTACGAGCAGTACTTC. Translation gives CASSFDRANYEQYF. Filled out from reference TRBV7-2 and TRBJ2-7, the complete variable domain reads GAGVSQSPSNKVTEKGKDVELRCDPISGHTALYWYRQSLGQGLEFLIYFQGNSAPDKSGLPSDRFSAERTGGSVSTLTIQRTQQEDSAVYLCASSFDRANYEQYFGPGTRLTVT.

The chain employs TRBV2 and TRBJ2-7; D not certain. Trimming stripped 7 bases from V and 4 bases from J, with 11 bases between. CDR3 size: 12 residues. Germline V gene data show CDR1 as SNHLY and CDR2 as FYNNEI. This CDR3 is CASTDRRYEQYF. The DNA for the CDR3 is TGTGCCAGCACCGATCGCAGATACGAGCAGTACTTC.

J is TRBJ2-3 and V is TRBV24-1; the D gene is possibly TRBD2 (6 bases). This CDR3 region has 17 residues. Trimming removed 3 bases at V and 2 bases at J, with 17 bases between. Germline V gene data show CDR1 as KGHDR and CDR2 as SFDVKD. This CDR3 is CATSDPLRGGNTDTQYF. CDR3 bases: TGTGCCACCAGTGATCCCCTTCGCGGAGGGAACACAGATACGCAGTATTTT.

The rearrangement links TRBV24-1 to TRBJ2-2; D possibly corresponds to TRBD2 (7 bases). The V gene's germline CDR1 is KGHDR and CDR2 SFDVKD. There are 16 residues in the CDR3. Trimming cost V 2 bases and J 0 bases, with 9 bases left between them. CDR3 DNA sequence: TGTGCCACCAGTGATTCGGGGGGCACGAACACCGGGGAGCTGTTTTTT. This sequence encodes CATSDSGGTNTGELFF.